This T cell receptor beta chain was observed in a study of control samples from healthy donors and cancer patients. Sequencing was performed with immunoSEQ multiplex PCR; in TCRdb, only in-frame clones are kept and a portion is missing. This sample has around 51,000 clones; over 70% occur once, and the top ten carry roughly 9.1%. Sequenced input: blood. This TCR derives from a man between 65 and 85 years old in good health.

The CDR3 DNA reads as TGCGCCAGCAGCCGCGGACAGGGAGGAGAAAAACTGTTTTTT. Its translation is CASSRGQGGEKLFF. V gene TRBV5-1 combines with J gene TRBJ1-4; 8 positions agree with TRBD1. The CDR3 spans 14 residues. In germline, CDR1 is SGHRS, CDR2 YFSETQ. The J segment lost 8 bases and the V segment lost 4 bases, leaving 7 bases of the junction unmatched.